This TCR beta chain is drawn from a study of T-cell reconstitution after alpha-beta-depleted transplantation in children. Whole-study results and caveats: Some patients' high day-60 TCRbeta diversity was attributed to recipient cells surviving conditioning. One year post-transplant, T-cell counts and diversity were largely derived from T cells produced anew. Reportedly, roughly two months post-transplant, alpha-beta T cells arose from several hundred expanded graft clones.

This clonotype was seen at least ten times. The antigen is undetermined. Researchers prepared the TCRbeta library using unique molecular identifiers, the study reports. One entry per CDR3 protein results from TCRdb running MiXCR on the PCR reads. Among hundreds of thousands of distinct CDR3 sequences listed, over 10% were seen once. CDR3 size: 12 residues. The V and J ends lost 6 bases and 3 bases, in that order; junction bases with no gene match: 0. The V gene's germline CDR1 is KGHDR and CDR2 SFDVKD. Sequenced here: PBMCs, mostly from graft donor cells, sampled 360 days after TCRalphabeta/CD19-depleted stem cell transplant. The receptor was isolated from a male patient younger than 18 who had a stem cell transplant for acute myeloid leukemia, so the T cells may come from the graft donor. V and J are TRBV24-1 and TRBJ2-7; 8 bases fit TRBD1. The CDR3, as DNA: TGTGCCACCAGTACAGGGGGCTACGAGCAGTACTTC. Protein sequence: CATSTGGYEQYF.